Presented here are 30 T cell receptor beta chains from one specimen sequenced in a study of cytomegalovirus exposure and HLA in healthy donors. The PCR contained 60 Vbeta and 13 Jbeta primers. Profiling relied on immunoSEQ multiplex PCR, and the TCRdb table lists in-frame clones only, not all of them. The data show 110,000 to 150,000 clones, with approximately 68% seen just once and roughly 4.7% held by the top ten. Source material: PBMCs. All receptors derive from a man in his sixties in good health and CMV-seronegative.

This chain joins TRBV10-1 and TRBJ2-7; no firm D call. This CDR3 comprises 14 residues. V lost 3 bases to trimming and J lost 6 bases, with 15 bases between them. The germline CDR1 and CDR2 sequences are WNHNN and SYGVQD (reference sequence). In nucleotides, the CDR3 is TGCGCCAGCAGTGAAAGGCTAGGTCCCACCGAGCAGTACTTC. It yields the protein CASSERLGPTEQYF.

Here the CDR3 DNA reads TGTGCCAGCGGAGAATATGTCGCAACTAATGAAAAACTGTTTTTT. Its protein is CASGEYVATNEKLFF. The chain couples TRBV7-9 to TRBJ1-4; D uncertain. CDR1 and CDR2 from the germline V gene are SEHNR and FQNEAQ (reference sequence). The CDR3 is made up of 15 amino acids. V was pared by 8 bases and J by 0 bases, with 13 bases between.

V and J are TRBV7-2 and TRBJ2-7, with D perhaps matching TRBD1 (5 bases). The CDR3 loop spans 13 amino acids. Trimming left V 5 bases short and J 6 bases short, with 14 bases between. The germline gives CDR1 SGHTA, CDR2 FQGNSA. The CDR3: CASSPQGWSEQYF. The CDR3 DNA reads TGTGCCAGCAGCCCCCAGGGCTGGTCCGAGCAGTACTTC.

The gene calls are TRBV12-1 and TRBJ2-7; the D call of TRBD1 is as the table states it, not checked on the DNA. TRBV12-1 is described as a pseudogene. The CDR3 totals 14 residues. The CDR3 protein is CASSFVQGFDEQYF. The CDR3 DNA sequence: TGTGCCAGCAGCTTTGTACAGGGGTTCGACGAGCAGTACTTC.

With regard to this clone: No DNA is shown, since the ends of the CDR3 on it are uncertain; the CDR3 is the one TCRdb lists. The CDR3 region is CASILDRGSNQPQHF. The chain recombines TRBV6-1 with TRBJ1-5; TRBD1 reflects the table's D call only, with no check against the DNA. The germline V gene has CDR1 MNHNS and CDR2 SASEGT. Termini included, the CDR3 measures 15 amino acids.

The chain carries TRBV4-2 and TRBJ1-5, with D tentatively TRBD1 (6 bases). V shed 3 bases and J shed 3 bases, with 9 bases lying between them. Per the germline V gene, CDR1 is LGHNA and CDR2 is YNFKEQ. This CDR3 spans 14 amino acids. This CDR3 reads CASSHTGFNQPQHF. Here the CDR3 DNA reads TGTGCCAGCAGCCACACAGGGTTCAATCAGCCCCAGCATTTT.

The gene calls are TRBV5-4 and TRBJ1-2; 8 positions match TRBD1. Trimming cost V 0 bases and J 0 bases; bases outside gene matches: 10. The CDR3 runs to 18 residues. From germline, CDR1 is SGHNT and CDR2 YYREEE (reference sequence). For the CDR3, the DNA is TGTGCCAGCAGCTTGGGGGGACAGGCGGGTAAAGCTAACTATGGCTACACCTTC. This translates into CASSLGGQAGKANYGYTF.

This chain links TRBV27 with TRBJ2-7; 13 positions agree with TRBD2. This CDR3 comprises 17 residues. Unmatched junction bases numbered 13, after V lost 6 bases and J lost 5 bases. Germline assignment: CDR1 MNHEY and CDR2 SMNVEV (reference sequence). CDR3 sequence reads: CASSLGTSGIDRHEQYF. The CDR3 region has the DNA TGTGCCAGCAGCCTCGGGACTAGCGGGATTGATCGCCACGAGCAGTACTTC.

This sequence joins TRBV5-4 and TRBJ1-1; TRBD1 agrees at 9 bases. Looked up from germline, CDR1 is SGHNT and CDR2 is YYREEE (reference sequence). The CDR3 is 15 residues long. After removal of 4 bases from V and 5 bases from J, the junction contained 9 bases not matched to a gene. CDR3 nucleotides: TGTGCCAGCAGCCAGGCAAAGGGACAGGGAACTGAAGCTTTCTTT. Residues: CASSQAKGQGTEAFF.

V gene TRBV6-5 combines with J gene TRBJ1-4, with TRBD1 identical over 11 bases. The CDR3 loop spans 15 amino acids. Germline assignment: CDR1 MNHEY and CDR2 SVGAGI. V shed 2 bases, J shed 7 bases, and the junction held 3 bases outside the gene matches. CDR3: CASSYPGTGGEKLFF. CDR3 DNA: TGTGCCAGCAGTTACCCTGGGACAGGGGGTGAAAAACTGTTTTTT.

The V gene is TRBV2, the J gene TRBJ1-1; 8 positions match TRBD1. There are 14 residues in the CDR3. Germline CDR1 is SNHLY and CDR2 is FYNNEI. V lost 11 bases to trimming and J lost 1 base; unmatched junction nucleotides: 9. CDR3 amino acids: CAGSTGASNTEAFF. DNA for the CDR3: TGTGCCGGGTCGACAGGGGCCTCGAACACTGAAGCTTTCTTT.

The V gene is TRBV29-1, the J gene TRBJ2-1, with D uncertain. The germline gives CDR1 SQVTM, CDR2 ANQGSEA. The CDR3 extends over 12 amino acids. V gave up 3 bases and J gave up 10 bases, with 13 bases separating them. The CDR3, as DNA: TGCAGCGTTGATGACTGGAAGTGGGAGCAGTTCTTC. As protein: CSVDDWKWEQFF.

J is TRBJ1-2 and V is TRBV28; TRBD1 agrees at 7 bases. The CDR3 loop spans 15 amino acids. Germline-derived CDR1 and CDR2 are MDHEN and SYDVKM. Losses at the gene ends were 6 bases for V and 3 bases for J; bases not matched to a gene: 10. CDR3 sequence reads: CASSVLGTEDYGYTF. CDR3 nucleotide sequence: TGTGCCAGCAGCGTCTTGGGGACAGAAGACTATGGCTACACCTTC.

The chain uses TRBV5-4 and TRBJ2-5; D possibly corresponds to TRBD2 (6 bases). V was shortened by 0 bases and J by 2 bases, with 8 bases between the two germline ends. The CDR3 is 14 residues long. Per the germline V gene, CDR1 is SGHNT and CDR2 is YYREEE (reference sequence). The chain's CDR3 is CASSLGGLQETQYF. DNA of the CDR3: TGTGCCAGCAGCTTGGGGGGACTGCAAGAGACCCAGTACTTC. Together with reference TRBV5-4 and TRBJ2-5, the CDR3 gives the full variable domain: ETGVTQSPTHLIKTRGQQVTLRCSSQSGHNTVSWYQQALGQGPQFIFQYYREEENGRGNFPPRFSGLQFPNYSSELNVNALELDDSALYLCASSLGGLQETQYFGPGTRLLVL.

J is TRBJ1-4 and V is TRBV6-5; 9 bases agree with TRBD1. CDR1 MNHEY and CDR2 SVGAGI come from the germline V gene. This CDR3 is 15 amino acids long. After removal of 5 bases from V and 5 bases from J, the junction contained 6 bases not matched to a gene. The chain's CDR3 is CASSPTGGGNEKLFF. In DNA, the CDR3 is TGTGCCAGCAGTCCTACAGGGGGCGGGAATGAAAAACTGTTTTTT.

J is TRBJ2-7 and V is TRBV28; D remains ambiguous. The CDR3 sequence is 9 residues long. The V and J ends lost 9 bases and 6 bases respectively, with 6 bases between them. Germline V gene lookup returns CDR1 MDHEN and CDR2 SYDVKM. CDR3 coding DNA: TGTGCCAGTGGTAGCGAGCAGTACTTC. Translated, it gives CASGSEQYF.

The count of this clone is one. This chain links TRBV11-3 with TRBJ1-1, with 7 bases aligning to TRBD1. Germline V gene lookup returns CDR1 SGHNT and CDR2 YENEEA. V gave up 1 base and J gave up 1 base; unmatched junction bases: 3. The CDR3 covers 15 residues. The CDR3 spells CASSLGGQTNTEAFF. Written as DNA, the CDR3 is TGTGCCAGCAGCTTAGGGGGACAGACGAACACTGAAGCTTTCTTT.

This rearrangement joins TRBV30 to TRBJ2-2; TRBD2 matches at 11 bases. This CDR3 contains 16 residues. V shed 0 bases and J 4 bases; nucleotides not matched to a gene: 4. In germline, CDR1 is GTSNPN, CDR2 SVGIG (reference sequence). The CDR3 reads CAWSVSGLAVTGELFF. CDR3 in DNA: TGTGCCTGGAGTGTATCGGGACTAGCGGTCACCGGGGAGCTGTTTTTT.

The rearrangement links TRBV30 to TRBJ2-1; 10 bases are shared with TRBD2. Germline lookup yields CDR1 GTSNPN and CDR2 SVGIG (reference sequence). This CDR3 has 15 residues. V trimming: 3 bases; J trimming: 3 bases; junction bases outside the gene matches: 5. The CDR3 is CAWRPSGSNYNEQFF. DNA for the CDR3: TGTGCCTGGAGACCTAGCGGGAGTAACTACAATGAGCAGTTCTTC.

The rearrangement joins TRBV19 to TRBJ1-3; no definite D call. Germline CDR1 and CDR2: LNHDA and SQIVND (reference sequence). The CDR3 contains 14 residues. Trimming took 6 bases from V and 4 from J, leaving 13 bases between them. For the CDR3, the DNA is TGTGCCAGTAGCCTCGACACTGGGGGAAACACCATATATTTT. Translated, it gives CASSLDTGGNTIYF.

This clone was observed a handful of times. The V gene is TRBV7-9, the J gene TRBJ1-1; the D gene is possibly TRBD1 (5 bases). V was trimmed by 1 base and J by 6 bases, leaving 9 bases between them. The germline CDR1 and CDR2 sequences are SEHNR and FQNEAQ (reference sequence). CDR3 length: 13 amino acids. This CDR3 reads CASSLDGGAEAFF. The CDR3 DNA follows: TGTGCCAGCAGCTTAGACGGGGGGGCTGAAGCTTTCTTT.

The chain couples TRBV2 to TRBJ1-5; 10 bases map to TRBD1. The CDR3 length is 16 residues. With V trimmed by 6 bases and J by 1 base, 6 bases remained unmatched. Germline CDR1 reads SNHLY; CDR2 reads FYNNEI. The DNA for the CDR3 is TGTGCCAGCAGAACGGACAGGGGGGGGAGCAATCAGCCCCAGCATTTT. Encoded protein: CASRTDRGGSNQPQHF.

The CDR3 DNA is TGTGCCAGTAGTCCACGGACAGGGGCCAGCACTGAAGCTTTCTTT. Translation: CASSPRTGASTEAFF. The chain links TRBV19 to TRBJ1-1; TRBD1 aligns across 9 bases. This CDR3 is 15 amino acids long. CDR1 and CDR2 from the germline V gene are LNHDA and SQIVND (reference sequence). V lost 5 bases to trimming and J lost 4 bases; unmatched junction nucleotides: 8.

This chain connects TRBV7-2 to TRBJ2-7, with 10 bases that match TRBD1. Germline CDR1 is SGHTA and CDR2 is FQGNSA. This CDR3 spans 15 amino acids. The trim removed 1 base at V and 3 bases at J, leaving 3 bases unmatched. CDR3 region: CASSLVGQGDYEQYF. Written as DNA, the CDR3 is TGTGCCAGCAGCTTAGTAGGACAGGGGGACTACGAGCAGTACTTC. Combining the CDR3 with reference TRBV7-2 and TRBJ2-7 gives the whole variable domain GAGVSQSPSNKVTEKGKDVELRCDPISGHTALYWYRQSLGQGLEFLIYFQGNSAPDKSGLPSDRFSAERTGGSVSTLTIQRTQQEDSAVYLCASSLVGQGDYEQYFGPGTRLTVT.

The chain uses TRBV29-1 and TRBJ2-1, with unresolved D. The V end lost 8 bases, the J end lost 6 bases, and 11 bases lay between the germline ends. Germline V gene sequence: CDR1 SQVTM, CDR2 ANQGSEA. This CDR3 is built from 11 residues. Written as DNA, the CDR3 is TGCAGCCTATCAAGTTCCAATGAGCAGTTCTTC. It yields the protein CSLSSSNEQFF.

The rearrangement uses TRBV30 and TRBJ2-1; 14 positions match TRBD2. The CDR3 consists of 15 residues. V was pared by 3 bases and J by 5 bases, with 3 bases of the junction left unmatched. Germline values: CDR1 GTSNPN, CDR2 SVGIG (reference sequence). The CDR3 is CAWRGTSGSNNEQFF. In nucleotides, the CDR3 is TGTGCCTGGAGAGGGACTAGCGGGAGTAACAATGAGCAGTTCTTC.

This chain uses TRBV6-5 with TRBJ2-2, with a tentative D call TRBD2 (6 bases). Germline CDR1 is MNHEY and CDR2 is SVGAGI. The CDR3 sequence is 12 residues long. V gave up 10 bases and J gave up 5 bases, with 11 bases separating them. Here the CDR3 reads CATNGGTGELFF. The DNA for the CDR3 is TGTGCCACCAACGGGGGAACCGGGGAGCTGTTTTTT.

CDR3 sequence (DNA): TGTGCCAGCACTGTCGGGGGGAGCACCGGGGAGCTGTTTTTT. Translation: CASTVGGSTGELFF. The chain is built from TRBV7-9 and TRBJ2-2; 7 bases are a match to TRBD2. The CDR3 totals 14 residues. Germline loops: CDR1 SEHNR, CDR2 FQNEAQ (reference sequence). V dropped 7 bases and J dropped 4; count of bases not matched to a gene: 6.

This clone occurred once. The rearrangement uses TRBV5-4 and TRBJ2-1; 9 bases are a match to TRBD2. Trimming took 2 bases from V and 9 from J; bases not matched to a gene: 12. The germline V gene has CDR1 SGHNT and CDR2 YYREEE (reference sequence). CDR3 length: 16 amino acids. Written as DNA, the CDR3 is TGTGCCAGCAGCTTAGGTCGCGGGAGGGCCGGGAGTGAGCAGTTCTTC. The encoded protein is CASSLGRGRAGSEQFF. Full variable domain (remainder filled in from reference TRBV5-4 and TRBJ2-1): ETGVTQSPTHLIKTRGQQVTLRCSSQSGHNTVSWYQQALGQGPQFIFQYYREEENGRGNFPPRFSGLQFPNYSSELNVNALELDDSALYLCASSLGRGRAGSEQFFGPGTRLTVL.

This clone has more than one count but fewer than ten. The rearrangement joins TRBV7-9 to TRBJ2-7; 10 bases are shared with TRBD2. CDR3 length: 16 residues. The trim removed 1 base at V and 6 bases at J, leaving 9 bases unmatched. CDR1 is SEHNR and CDR2 is FQNEAQ in the germline V gene (reference sequence). CDR3 in DNA: TGTGCCAGCAGCTTAGGGGCCAGCGGGAGGGCCGGCGAGCAGTACTTC. This gives the protein CASSLGASGRAGEQYF.